This TCR beta chain was sequenced during a study of T cells in localized non-small cell lung cancer. Libraries were prepared by immunoSEQ multiplex PCR; TCRdb keeps only in-frame clonotypes and omits some of them. The repertoire holds some 38,000 clones, with about nine tenths as singletons. Looked up from germline, CDR1 is LNHDA and CDR2 is SQIVND (reference sequence). V was clipped by 5 bases and J by 6 bases, with 16 bases between them. This CDR3 spans 14 amino acids. The source material was peripheral blood mononuclear cells, sampled before any cancer treatment. This chain uses TRBV19 with TRBJ1-2; unclear D gene. This clonotype was obtained from a male donor aged 60 or over with stage II lung adenocarcinoma. As DNA, the CDR3 is TGTGCCAGTAGTCAAAGGTCCGGGTACGATGGCTACACCTTC. Translated: CASSQRSGYDGYTF.